A selection of T cell receptor beta chains follows, all from one sample in a study of blood T cell repertoires in COVID-19. Data came from immunoSEQ multiplex PCR; TCRdb stores just in-frame clones and leaves some out. This sample has approximately 260,000 clones, with about 80% found just once. Sequences were obtained from PBMCs or T cells enriched from blood (not recorded which). These receptors were collected from a man aged 45-65 years who had recovered from COVID-19. CDR3s include the opening cysteine and the closing phenylalanine or tryptophan. D genes are given only for firm matches. The size field is filled for only some rows; it gives once, few, many or a size class.

v_call,clone_size,d_call,j_call,cdr3_aa
TRBV6-4,-,TRBD2,TRBJ2-7,CASNTRGGFPYEQYF
TRBV2,-,TRBD1,TRBJ1-1,CASRETGGQEAFF
TRBV11-3,-,TRBD2,TRBJ2-1,CASSPPHGGRGYNEQFF
TRBV6-5,once,TRBD1,TRBJ2-7,CASRPSTGKGYEQYF
TRBV7-8,once,TRBD1,TRBJ2-2,CASSLGRQRQGLLSGELFF
TRBV7-9,few,-,TRBJ2-1,CASSLATWRGDEQFF
TRBV5-1,-,TRBD1,TRBJ2-3,CASGLARTGSTDTQYF
TRBV11-3,-,TRBD1,TRBJ2-2,CATRTRTGDSGELFF
TRBV6-5,once,TRBD2,TRBJ2-5,CASSYRGGETQYF
TRBV6-5,-,-,TRBJ2-3,CASQLSAVQDTQYF
TRBV28,-,-,TRBJ1-4,CASSFGTEEKLFF
TRBV27,-,-,TRBJ1-6,CASRNGGAYNSPLHF
TRBV7-2,few,-,TRBJ1-5,CASSLDAGVNQPQHF
TRBV5-6,-,-,TRBJ2-7,CASRSRQALHEQYF
TRBV28,-,-,TRBJ1-5,CASTPPPGQRGQPQHF
TRBV5-6,-,TRBD1,TRBJ2-1,CASSWGQGSYNEQFF
TRBV27,-,TRBD1,TRBJ1-1,CASSRTGGSGTEAFF
TRBV5-1,-,TRBD2,TRBJ2-7,CASGTSGRAYEQYF
TRBV5-1,-,-,TRBJ1-5,CASRSGIGSNQPQHF
TRBV28,-,TRBD1,TRBJ1-2,CASLGQGYGYTF
TRBV7-2,-,-,TRBJ2-7,CASLVAASYEQYF
TRBV24-1,-,TRBD1,TRBJ2-1,CATSDPGTGNYNEQFF
TRBV11-2,-,TRBD2,TRBJ2-1,CASSSPGLGVSYEQFF
TRBV2,-,TRBD2,TRBJ2-3,CASIWASGSADTQYF
TRBV10-2,-,-,TRBJ1-4,CASSRDTGEKLFF
TRBV4-1,-,-,TRBJ1-4,CASSQDAAAEKLFF
TRBV21-1,-,-,TRBJ2-5,CASKGVVETQYF
TRBV7-8,-,TRBD1,TRBJ1-5,CASRNEGQGARQPQHF
TRBV2,-,TRBD2,TRBJ2-3,CASSDWLAGETSTDTQYF
TRBV28,-,TRBD2,TRBJ2-1,CASSSLAGGYNEQFF
TRBV29-1,-,-,TRBJ1-4,CSVSLTERGKLFF
TRBV19,-,-,TRBJ2-7,CASMTLAGEQYF
TRBV12-3/TRBV12-4,-,-,TRBJ1-1,CASREGGTEAFF
TRBV5-1,-,TRBD1,TRBJ1-2,CASSLAPAGTGSYGYTF
TRBV5-1,-,-,TRBJ2-2,CASSLHVGAERVGELFF
TRBV4-2,-,-,TRBJ2-5,CASSSNRIASQETQYF
TRBV7-2,once,TRBD1,TRBJ2-3,CASSSAQGARGDTQYF
TRBV9,-,-,TRBJ1-1,CASSVTGGTDTEAFF
TRBV9,-,-,TRBJ2-1,CASSAHRVEDEQFF
TRBV5-8,-,-,TRBJ1-3,CASSAGTISGNTIYF
TRBV24-1,-,-,TRBJ2-1,CATSDLQVGGGEQFF
TRBV20-1,few,-,TRBJ2-1,CSASVTAPNEQFF
TRBV7-9,-,-,TRBJ2-7,CASSLEATGYEQYF
TRBV2,-,-,TRBJ2-7,CASSLARAGEQYF
TRBV30,-,-,TRBJ1-6,CAYGSSYNSPLHF
TRBV4-1,-,-,TRBJ1-2,CASSQPRQVAAPGYTF
TRBV7-8,-,-,TRBJ2-7,CASSLARGGNEQYF
TRBV5-1,-,TRBD1,TRBJ2-3,CASKWAQGPTDTQYF
TRBV7-8,-,-,TRBJ1-1,CASSLVGGAVAEAFF
TRBV7-9,-,-,TRBJ2-7,CASSFRDYYEQYF
TRBV6-2/TRBV6-3,-,-,TRBJ1-6,CASSYSSVRYFPPLHF
TRBV5-1,once,-,TRBJ2-3,CASSLDLVADTQYF
TRBV10-1,-,TRBD2,TRBJ2-1,CASSEKAGGINEQFF
TRBV9,-,-,TRBJ1-3,CASSVGELYSGNTIYF
TRBV5-1,few,-,TRBJ2-5,CASSLGGTSETQYF
TRBV30,-,TRBD1,TRBJ1-2,CARDRRNNGYTF
TRBV7-2,-,-,TRBJ2-7,CASTPNTRVYYEQYF
TRBV7-3,-,-,TRBJ2-2,CASSPIGGSSSGELFF
TRBV6-5,-,-,TRBJ1-2,CASYPRTRDGYTF